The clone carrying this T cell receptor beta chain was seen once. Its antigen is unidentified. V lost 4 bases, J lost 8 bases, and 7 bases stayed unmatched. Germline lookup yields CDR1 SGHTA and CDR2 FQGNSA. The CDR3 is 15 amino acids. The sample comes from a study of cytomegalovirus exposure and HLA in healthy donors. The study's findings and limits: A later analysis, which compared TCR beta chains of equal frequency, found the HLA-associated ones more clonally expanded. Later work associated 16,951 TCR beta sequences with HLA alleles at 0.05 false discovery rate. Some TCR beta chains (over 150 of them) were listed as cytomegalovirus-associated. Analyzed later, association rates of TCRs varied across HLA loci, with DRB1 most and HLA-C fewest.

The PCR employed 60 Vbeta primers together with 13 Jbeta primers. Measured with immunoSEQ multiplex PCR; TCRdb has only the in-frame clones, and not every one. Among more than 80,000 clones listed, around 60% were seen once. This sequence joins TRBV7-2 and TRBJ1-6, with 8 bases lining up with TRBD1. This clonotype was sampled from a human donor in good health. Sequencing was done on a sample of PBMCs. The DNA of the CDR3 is TGTGCCAGCAGCTCGGACAGGGTAGGGCATTCACCCCTCCACTTT. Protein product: CASSSDRVGHSPLHF.